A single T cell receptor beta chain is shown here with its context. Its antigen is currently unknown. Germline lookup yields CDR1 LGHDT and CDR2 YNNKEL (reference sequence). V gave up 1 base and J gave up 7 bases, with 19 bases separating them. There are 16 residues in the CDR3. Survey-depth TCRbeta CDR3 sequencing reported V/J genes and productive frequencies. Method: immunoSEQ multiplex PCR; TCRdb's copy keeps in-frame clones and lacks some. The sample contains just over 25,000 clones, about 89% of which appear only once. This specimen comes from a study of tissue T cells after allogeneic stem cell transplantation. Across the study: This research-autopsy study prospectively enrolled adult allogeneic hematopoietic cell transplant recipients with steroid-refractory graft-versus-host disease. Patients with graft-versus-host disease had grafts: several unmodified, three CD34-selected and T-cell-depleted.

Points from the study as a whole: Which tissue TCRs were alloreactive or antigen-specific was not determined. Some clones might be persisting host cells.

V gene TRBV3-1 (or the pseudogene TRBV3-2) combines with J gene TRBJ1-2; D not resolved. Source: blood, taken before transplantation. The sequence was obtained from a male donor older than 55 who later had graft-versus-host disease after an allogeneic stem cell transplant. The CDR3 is CASSQVLLGLAVGYTF. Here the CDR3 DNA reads TGTGCCAGCAGCCAAGTTCTTTTAGGCTTGGCAGTTGGCTACACCTTC.